The 27 T cell receptor beta chains below come from one sample, sequenced in a study of T-cell memory formation after mild COVID-19. TCRdb re-called the 5' RACE reads through MiXCR, storing one row per CDR3 protein. Counted here are more than 75,000 distinct CDR3 sequences, around 13% occurring once; the ten biggest clones make up 31%. Source material: PBMCs or a T cell subset sorted from them (not recorded which). The receptors here all came from an adult woman who had mild COVID-19 (a few samples of this study predate the infection). Cell type and time point are not known.

This clonotype has more than one count but fewer than ten. This sequence joins TRBV9 and TRBJ2-7, with a tentative D call TRBD1 (6 bases). The CDR3 runs to 14 residues. V was shortened by 0 bases and J by 1 base, with 8 bases between the two germline ends. CDR1 SGDLS and CDR2 YYNGEE come from the germline V gene. CDR3 nucleotides: TGTGCCAGCAGCGTAGAAGGGGGTTCCTACGAGCAGTACTTC. It is translated as CASSVEGGSYEQYF.

Only a few counts were recorded for this clonotype. This chain links TRBV7-8 with TRBJ2-1; TRBD2 aligns across 9 bases. CDR1 is SGHVS, CDR2 FQNEAQ, per germline. V lost 4 bases to trimming and J lost 0 bases; unmatched junction nucleotides: 13. The CDR3 is 19 residues long. In nucleotides, the CDR3 is TGTGCCAGCAGCTCCAAGAGCGGGGTAGCGGGAGTCTCCTACAATGAGCAGTTCTTC. As protein: CASSSKSGVAGVSYNEQFF.

This clonotype was found a few times. The chain combines TRBV7-6 with TRBJ2-2; D is unclear. V was shortened by 5 bases and J by 6 bases, with 10 bases between the two germline ends. The CDR3 loop spans 13 amino acids. Germline CDR1 reads SGHVS; CDR2 reads FNYEAQ. The CDR3 bases are TGTGCCAGCAGCCCCCTGGGTGCCGGGGAGCTGTTTTTT. The encoded protein is CASSPLGAGELFF.

This clonotype was found a few times. The genes are TRBV12-3 or TRBV12-4 and TRBJ1-2, with D unresolved. The CDR3 is made up of 12 amino acids. The V end was cut by 2 bases, the J end by 8 bases, with 9 bases between. CDR3: CASSLRGGGYTF. The CDR3 DNA reads TGTGCCAGCAGTTTAAGAGGAGGGGGCTACACCTTC.

The rearrangement links TRBV5-1 to TRBJ2-1; 7 bases agree with TRBD2. The CDR3 is made up of 16 amino acids. V dropped 0 bases and J dropped 7; count of bases not matched to a gene: 10. Germline CDR1 is SGHRS and CDR2 is YFSETQ. CDR3 DNA: TGCGCCAGCAGCTTGGCCGTGCTAGCGGAGGTAAATGAGCAGTTCTTC. Residues: CASSLAVLAEVNEQFF.

This chain uses TRBV6-5 with TRBJ2-1, with TRBD2 as a possible D gene (6 bases). Germline lookup yields CDR1 MNHEY and CDR2 SVGAGI. This CDR3 has 16 amino acids. V was shortened by 0 bases and J by 0 bases, with 9 bases between the two germline ends. The CDR3 nucleotides are TGTGCCAGCAGTTACTCAGTGACTAGCTCCTACAATGAGCAGTTCTTC. Translation: CASSYSVTSSYNEQFF.

This chain uses TRBV7-9 with TRBJ2-7, with 8 bases lining up with TRBD1. This CDR3 comprises 14 residues. CDR1 is SEHNR and CDR2 is FQNEAQ in the germline V gene (reference sequence). The V segment lost 6 bases and the J segment 2 bases; nucleotides outside the gene matches: 6. CDR3 DNA: TGTGCCAGCAGACCGACAGGGGCGACCTACGAGCAGTACTTC. Protein sequence: CASRPTGATYEQYF.

This clonotype was found a few times. The rearrangement joins TRBV11-2 to TRBJ2-3, with 7 bases matching TRBD2. The CDR3 consists of 16 residues. CDR1 is SGHAT and CDR2 is FQNNGV in the germline V gene. Germline trimming cut 7 bases from V and 3 bases from J; bases unmatched to any gene: 13. The CDR3 DNA is TGTGCCAGCACCTCCCCGCGGGGTAGCGGGACAGATACGCAGTATTTT. This translates into CASTSPRGSGTDTQYF.

This clonotype was seen a handful of times. This chain links TRBV5-6 with TRBJ2-7; a possible D gene is TRBD2 (6 bases). With 2 bases removed from V and 7 bases from J, the gap between germline ends came to 10 bases. The CDR3 has 12 amino acids. Germline V lookup: CDR1 SGHDT, CDR2 YYEEEE. The CDR3 sequence: CASSFGGREQYF. Here the CDR3 DNA reads TGTGCCAGCAGCTTTGGAGGGCGGGAGCAGTACTTC.

J is TRBJ2-1 and V is TRBV20-1, with 9 bases that match TRBD2. Germline CDR1 DFQATT, CDR2 SNEGSKA (reference sequence). This CDR3 has 14 amino acids. V lost 2 bases to trimming and J lost 9 bases; unmatched junction nucleotides: 8. The CDR3 nucleotides read TGCAGTGCTAGATTTGGCGGGGGGGTCACTGAGCAGTTCTTC. It codes for CSARFGGGVTEQFF.

The chain joins TRBV7-6 to TRBJ2-1; 7 positions match TRBD2. Losses at the gene ends were 0 bases for V and 3 bases for J; bases not matched to a gene: 2. Germline lookup yields CDR1 SGHVS and CDR2 FNYEAQ. CDR3 length: 15 residues. The CDR3: CASSLAGGYYNEQFF. The CDR3 nucleotides are TGTGCCAGCAGCTTAGCGGGGGGGTACTACAATGAGCAGTTCTTC.

The table lists this clonotype with many counts. The chain links TRBV20-1 to TRBJ1-5; perhaps TRBD1 as D (6 bases). The V end lost 3 bases, the J end lost 5 bases, and 14 bases lay between the germline ends. CDR1 is DFQATT, CDR2 SNEGSKA, per germline (reference sequence). The CDR3 totals 14 residues. The CDR3 reads CSASPSGDYQPQHF. The CDR3 DNA is TGCAGTGCTAGTCCCTCAGGGGACTATCAGCCCCAGCATTTT.

Only a few counts were recorded for this clonotype. The chain uses TRBV5-1 and TRBJ2-7; possibly TRBD1 for D (5 bases). Germline V lookup: CDR1 SGHRS, CDR2 YFSETQ. The V gene lost 3 bases and the J gene lost 6 bases, with 22 bases spanning the gap. CDR3 length equals 16 residues. CDR3 sequence (DNA): TGCGCCAGCAGCTGGATGGGGATGCAGGGATATGGCGAGCAGTACTTC. Translating it yields CASSWMGMQGYGEQYF.

This clonotype was counted a few times. The V and J genes are TRBV24-1 and TRBJ2-7; 8 bases are shared with TRBD2. CDR3 length: 13 amino acids. With V trimmed by 9 bases and J by 0 bases, 3 bases remained unmatched. CDR1 is KGHDR, CDR2 SFDVKD, per germline. CDR3 protein: CATRSGSSYEQYF. As DNA, the CDR3 is TGTGCCACCCGGAGCGGGAGCTCCTACGAGCAGTACTTC.

The sample holds a few counts of this clonotype. The chain is built from TRBV24-1 and TRBJ2-7; D unclear. CDR1 KGHDR and CDR2 SFDVKD come from the germline V gene. V shed 3 bases and J shed 0 bases, with 5 bases lying between them. The CDR3 covers 13 residues. The DNA of the CDR3 is TGTGCCACCAGTGATCAGGCCTCCTACGAGCAGTACTTC. It is translated as CATSDQASYEQYF.

The V call is TRBV4-1, the J call TRBJ2-1; D perhaps matches TRBD1 (5 bases). Germline CDR1 reads MGHRA; CDR2 reads YSYEKL. V gave up 3 bases and J gave up 2 bases, with 14 bases separating them. This CDR3 is 16 amino acids long. The CDR3 loop reads CASSHTDSDAYNEQFF. DNA for the CDR3: TGCGCCAGCAGCCACACCGACAGTGACGCCTACAATGAGCAGTTCTTC.

The V gene is TRBV5-8, the J gene TRBJ1-1; D is ambiguous. Trimming stripped 3 bases from V and 3 bases from J, with 6 bases between. Germline CDR1 SGHTS, CDR2 YDEGEE. The CDR3 has 12 residues. The CDR3 DNA follows: TGTGCCAGCAGCTCCGAATACACTGAAGCTTTCTTT. It specifies CASSSEYTEAFF. The full variable domain, with the rest looked up from reference TRBV5-8 and TRBJ1-1, is EAGVTQSPTHLIKTRGQQATLRCSPISGHTSVYWYQQALGLGLQFLLWYDEGEERNRGNFPPRFSGRQFPNYSSELNVNALELEDSALYLCASSSEYTEAFFGQGTRLTVV.

This clonotype came up a few times. This chain uses TRBV20-1 with TRBJ1-1; 8 bases match TRBD1. This CDR3 is 13 amino acids long. V was clipped by 6 bases and J by 7 bases; unmatched bases: 10. Germline V gene data show CDR1 as DFQATT and CDR2 as SNEGSKA (reference sequence). Here the CDR3 reads CSAHPGQDFEAFF. The CDR3 DNA sequence: TGCAGTGCACACCCGGGACAGGATTTTGAAGCTTTCTTT.

This clonotype was recorded a few times. The chain combines TRBV10-3 with TRBJ2-3; no clear D gene. Germline V lookup: CDR1 ENHRY, CDR2 SYGVKD. The V and J ends lost 10 bases and 0 bases respectively, with 8 bases between them. The CDR3 loop spans 12 amino acids. CDR3 sequence reads: CATRPSTDTQYF. Written as DNA, the CDR3 is TGTGCCACCAGGCCTAGCACAGATACGCAGTATTTT.

This clonotype was seen a handful of times. The chain links TRBV4-1 to TRBJ2-3, with 8 bases identical to TRBD2. The V gene's germline CDR1 is MGHRA and CDR2 YSYEKL. The CDR3 totals 16 residues. J was trimmed by 1 base and V by 0 bases; bases with no gene match: 3. The CDR3 loop is CASSQDLGGGTDTQYF. In nucleotides, the CDR3 is TGCGCCAGCAGCCAAGATCTCGGGGGGGGCACAGATACGCAGTATTTT.

This clonotype was counted a few times. The V call is TRBV4-1, the J call TRBJ2-5, with D maybe TRBD1 (5 bases). The CDR3 length is 14 residues. Germline loops: CDR1 MGHRA, CDR2 YSYEKL. Deletions cut 1 base from V and 1 base from J, with 7 bases between. Here the CDR3 reads CASSQGGSQETQYF. Here the CDR3 DNA reads TGCGCCAGCAGCCAAGGGGGCTCCCAAGAGACCCAGTACTTC.

This sequence joins TRBV13 and TRBJ2-2, with D perhaps assigned TRBD1 or TRBD2 (6 bases each). This CDR3 has 16 residues. The ends were cut back, 4 bases at V and 5 bases at J, with 17 bases in the middle. Germline-derived CDR1 and CDR2 are PRHDT and FYEKMQ (reference sequence). The CDR3 DNA reads TGTGCCAGCAGCTCCCACAGGGACTCGAGGACCGGGGAGCTGTTTTTT. Protein sequence: CASSSHRDSRTGELFF.

The V and J genes are TRBV7-9 and TRBJ2-1, with D possibly TRBD2 on 6 matching bases. CDR3 length equals 19 residues. The V gene lost 5 bases and the J gene lost 6 bases, with 29 bases spanning the gap. The germline gives CDR1 SEHNR, CDR2 FQNEAQ (reference sequence). CDR3: CASSTGPGGAEGPFNEQFF. In DNA form, the CDR3 reads TGTGCCAGCAGCACGGGCCCGGGTGGGGCGGAGGGGCCCTTCAATGAGCAGTTCTTC.

This clonotype has more than one count but fewer than ten. The genes are TRBV7-6 and TRBJ2-5; D perhaps matches TRBD2 (5 bases). The V gene lost 5 bases and the J gene lost 4 bases, with 20 bases spanning the gap. The CDR3 runs to 16 residues. In germline, CDR1 is SGHVS, CDR2 FNYEAQ. The CDR3 bases are TGTGCCAGCAGCGCCCTAAGGTGGACTGCCTTAGAGACCCAGTACTTC. Protein sequence: CASSALRWTALETQYF.

The chain combines TRBV27 with TRBJ1-6, with 7 bases lining up with TRBD1. CDR1 is MNHEY and CDR2 is SMNVEV in the germline V gene (reference sequence). Losses at the gene ends were 5 bases for V and 7 bases for J; bases not matched to a gene: 8. This CDR3 region has 15 residues. DNA for the CDR3: TGTGCCAGCAGTACCCGACAGGGATTGAATTCACCCCTCCACTTT. Translated, it gives CASSTRQGLNSPLHF.

This clonotype was seen many times. DNA for the CDR3: TGTGCCAGCAGCCTTGGATCCTACGAGCAGTACTTC. Protein: CASSLGSYEQYF. The chain uses TRBV7-8 and TRBJ2-7; unclear D gene. Trimming cost V 5 bases and J 1 base, with 6 bases left between them. Germline V gene data show CDR1 as SGHVS and CDR2 as FQNEAQ. The CDR3 is 12 residues long.

By sample share, this clonotype is medium-sized (0.01 to 0.1%). The rearrangement links TRBV9 to TRBJ2-2; TRBD2 agrees at 14 bases. Germline V gives CDR1 SGDLS, CDR2 YYNGEE. V shed 3 bases, J shed 5 bases, and the junction held 3 bases outside the gene matches. The CDR3 is made up of 16 amino acids. The CDR3, as DNA: TGTGCCAGCAGCGGACTAGCGGGAGGGGGAACCGGGGAGCTGTTTTTT. Encoded protein: CASSGLAGGGTGELFF.